This TCR beta chain was sequenced during a study of T cell responses to AZD1222 COVID-19 vaccine (dated by TCRdb to the early 2020s). Notes on the research overall: TCR sequencing was performed for 233 trial participants, of whom about 210 were given two doses of AZD1222 and around 25 were given two doses of MenACWY control vaccine. Trial participants were enrolled by age into subgroups of 18-55, 56-69 and 70-plus years, and approximately 150, 30 and 60 TCR-sequenced participants, respectively, were included in these subgroups.

As encoded in the germline V gene, CDR1 is SNHLY while CDR2 is FYNNEI. The CDR3, from cysteine to phenylalanine, totals 18 residues. The retained sequence is limited to the CDR3, 54 bases, with the frame set at the first base. The junction shows trimming of 6 bases on V and 0 bases on J, plus 18 bases between the germline ends. The time point label for this specimen denotes: about 28 days (+/-7) after the second vaccine dose. AZD1222 recipients with second doses at about 4 weeks or about 12 weeks were pooled, because spike-specific TCR depth and breadth did not differ between schedules. Vaccinee samples came from UK trials COV001 and COV002, including a single-blind randomized controlled phase 2/3 trial of AZD1222 (ChAdOx1 nCoV-19) in healthy adults. For TCRbeta chain sequencing, PBMC samples from trial participants were taken at day 0 and at day 28 after the second dose. As for this clone: Which antigen it targets is not known. Nothing much larger sits one base from this clone, and base qualities are not available.

On the study overall, not on this receptor specifically: Only 5 to 7 AZD1222 recipients were SARS-CoV-2 seropositive at baseline, limiting conclusions about previously exposed vaccinees. In the small 56-69-year group, the increase in depth fell short of significance, most likely because of low power. Reportedly, almost half of the unique spike-specific TCRs recognized epitopes lying outside the regions that are mutated in the B.1.351 and B.1.1.7 variants. Participants were mostly white British and included more females than males, and it was suggested by the authors that clonal diversity may have been underestimated. A significant rise in spike-specific TCR breadth and depth was observed after two AZD1222 doses relative to day 0 and relative to MenACWY recipients. CD4 TCRs associated with the vaccine covered the entire spike protein, and the dominant responses were in regions 160-218 and 743-854. Because no day 14 peak-response samples were available, repertoires were characterized only after the peak T cell response.

The CDR3 regions of human TCRbeta chains were analyzed by immunosequencing. The study's own analysis went as follows. Repertoire TCRs were matched against a reference library of SARS-CoV-2-specific TCRs generated with the MIRA antigen-specificity platform. Breadth was defined as the fraction of unique TCRs that were SARS-CoV-2-associated. Depth was defined as the fraction of total T cells that were SARS-CoV-2-associated. Using the MIRA data, each spike-specific TCR was assigned both to the spike region to which the TCR was reactive and to a CD4 or CD8 class. Log10-transformed breadth and depth values were compared by one-way ANOVA with Sidak's multiple comparisons tests. The clones in this table, taken by TCRdb from immuneACCESS, are in-frame only. Not every clone is retained; where verified, under half of the shortfall comes from an unresolved V gene, and the cause of the rest is unknown. V and J calls and clone size follow that table, whereas D and trimming were derived from the DNA. The sample table records 200,000 or so clones; about 94% of these occur just once. Around 1% of the sample rests with the top ten.

The chain joins TRBV2 to TRBJ1-6; the D gene assignment is ambiguous. The specimen was peripheral blood, collected 28 days after the second AZD1222 dose. This TCR was sampled from an adult who received the AZD1222 COVID-19 vaccine. CDR3 sequence: CASSTPGRGSSYNSPLHF. The sequenced DNA is TGTGCCAGCAGCACCCCCGGGAGAGGAAGCTCCTATAATTCACCCCTCCACTTT.